The 27 T cell receptor beta chains given below trace back to one sample, sequenced in a study of monozygotic twins with inflammatory bowel disease. With the 5' RACE reads reprocessed, TCRdb shows one record per CDR3 protein and no DNA. This sample contains 310,000 or so distinct CDR3 sequences. The sequencing input was blood. The receptors were gathered from a human donor with ulcerative colitis or Crohn's disease, or a healthy co-twin of an affected twin (not recorded which).

V and J are TRBV5-1 and TRBJ1-1; the D call from TCRdb, TRBD1, cannot be confirmed without DNA. Germline lookup yields CDR1 SGHRS and CDR2 YFSETQ. CDR3 length equals 15 residues. This chain's CDR3 is CASRLTGGTNTEAFF.

CDR3 amino acids: CASSSLEPNKNIQYF. J is TRBJ2-4 and V is TRBV7-9. This CDR3 region has 15 residues. Germline V gene lookup returns CDR1 SEHNR and CDR2 FQNEAQ (reference sequence).

The V gene is TRBV7-2, the J gene TRBJ1-3. Per germline, CDR1 SGHTA and CDR2 FQGNSA. The CDR3 totals 13 residues. CDR3 in amino acids: CASSRNGRNTIYF.

The rearrangement links TRBV6-6 to TRBJ1-2; the TRBD1 assignment by TCRdb is unverifiable without DNA. This CDR3 has 13 amino acids. CDR1 MNHNY and CDR2 SVGAGI come from the germline V gene (reference sequence). The CDR3 loop is CASSYGTDRVYTF.

The chain links TRBV30 to TRBJ2-7; lacking DNA, the TRBD1 call made by TCRdb goes unchecked. This CDR3 has 14 residues. Germline V gene data show CDR1 as GTSNPN and CDR2 as SVGIG (reference sequence). CDR3 sequence reads: CAWFPPGRGDEQYF.

J is TRBJ1-3 and V is TRBV18. Germline V gives CDR1 KGHSH, CDR2 LQKENI. This CDR3 is built from 17 residues. The CDR3: CASSQIPNKGSGNTIYF.

This chain links TRBV7-2 with TRBJ2-5; the D call of TRBD1 rests on TCRdb alone, since no DNA is present to check it. The CDR3 has 15 amino acids. Germline-derived CDR1 and CDR2 are SGHTA and FQGNSA. The CDR3 protein is CASSFNRGSGETQYF. The full variable domain, rest sourced from reference TRBV7-2 and TRBJ2-5, is GAGVSQSPSNKVTEKGKDVELRCDPISGHTALYWYRQSLGQGLEFLIYFQGNSAPDKSGLPSDRFSAERTGGSVSTLTIQRTQQEDSAVYLCASSFNRGSGETQYFGPGTRLLVL.

The gene calls are TRBV28 and TRBJ2-2; checking the TCRdb D call of TRBD1 is not possible without DNA. From germline, CDR1 is MDHEN and CDR2 SYDVKM. The CDR3 length is 16 residues. The CDR3 sequence is CASSLDRTGAAGELFF.

This sequence joins TRBV6-1 and TRBJ2-7; no DNA is available, so the TRBD1 call from TCRdb remains unchecked. The CDR3 is made up of 17 amino acids. In germline, CDR1 is MNHNS, CDR2 SASEGT. The CDR3 here is CASSPALSGVRSYEQYF.

The chain couples TRBV5-1 to TRBJ2-6; with no DNA, the TCRdb D assignment of TRBD1 cannot be verified. The germline V gene encodes CDR1 SGHRS and CDR2 YFSETQ. The CDR3 runs to 17 residues. CDR3 sequence: CASSSRTGDSGANVLTF. Filled out from reference TRBV5-1 and TRBJ2-6, the complete variable domain reads KAGVTQTPRYLIKTRGQQVTLSCSPISGHRSVSWYQQTPGQGLQFLFEYFSETQRNKGNFPGRFSGRQFSNSRSEMNVSTLELGDSALYLCASSSRTGDSGANVLTFGAGSRLTVL.

The CDR3 loop is CASSWTEPNEQFF. V is TRBV5-5 and J is TRBJ2-1. The CDR3 spans 13 residues. Germline V gene lookup returns CDR1 SGHKS and CDR2 YYEKEE (reference sequence).

The chain couples TRBV14 to TRBJ2-7; TCRdb indicates TRBD2, and absent DNA this call remains unverified. The germline CDR1 and CDR2 sequences are SGHDN and FVKESK. The CDR3 runs to 15 residues. Here the CDR3 reads CASSPTRGRANEQYF.

V gene TRBV30 combines with J gene TRBJ1-3. This CDR3 is 13 amino acids long. Germline values: CDR1 GTSNPN, CDR2 SVGIG (reference sequence). The chain's CDR3 is CAWSPDSGNTIYF.

The V and J genes are TRBV29-1 and TRBJ2-7; no DNA is available, so the TRBD1 call from TCRdb remains unchecked. This CDR3 contains 17 residues. Germline V CDR1 and CDR2: SQVTM, ANQGSEA. The CDR3 sequence is CSVEELHNRGRSYEQYF.

The chain recombines TRBV4-1 with TRBJ2-7. The germline CDR1 and CDR2 sequences are MGHRA and YSYEKL. The CDR3 loop spans 15 amino acids. CDR3 amino acids: CASSQGVRDLYEQYF.

The chain joins TRBV7-9 to TRBJ2-7; absent DNA, TCRdb's TRBD1 call cannot be checked. Per germline, CDR1 SEHNR and CDR2 FQNEAQ (reference sequence). The CDR3 sequence is 13 residues long. The CDR3 protein is CASSYPGGDEQYF.

The chain couples TRBV20-1 to TRBJ2-7; the TRBD2 assignment by TCRdb is unverifiable without DNA. The CDR3 runs 15 residues. Germline V CDR1 and CDR2: DFQATT, SNEGSKA (reference sequence). The CDR3 sequence is CSARVGSGTTYEQYF.

This chain links TRBV18 with TRBJ2-5. Germline CDR1 reads KGHSH; CDR2 reads LQKENI. The CDR3 spans 12 residues. CDR3 loop: CASSPPRETQYF.

The rearrangement uses TRBV4-1 and TRBJ2-7; TCRdb lists TRBD1, though no DNA is available to test this call. Germline values: CDR1 MGHRA, CDR2 YSYEKL. The length of the CDR3 is 15 residues. The CDR3 loop is CASSQGAGRGYEQYF.

The genes are TRBV4-2 and TRBJ1-4; TCRdb designates TRBD1, a call that cannot be tested without DNA. The CDR3 is 15 residues long. CDR1 and CDR2 from the germline V gene are LGHNA and YNFKEQ. CDR3: CASSQVVGGGEKLFF.

The CDR3 reads CASSVTQETQYF. The gene calls are TRBV6-2 or TRBV6-3 and TRBJ2-5. This CDR3 has 12 amino acids. Germline CDR1 MNHEY, CDR2 SVGEGT.

The chain combines TRBV7-2 with TRBJ2-7. Germline loops: CDR1 SGHTA, CDR2 FQGNSA. The CDR3 contains 14 residues. The CDR3 spells CASSFEGGSYEQYF.

The J gene is TRBJ2-1, the V gene TRBV30; TCRdb reports TRBD1, a call that lacks DNA to check it against. In germline, CDR1 is GTSNPN, CDR2 SVGIG (reference sequence). The CDR3 has 14 residues. The CDR3 sequence: CAWSRGQGTNEQFF.

The gene calls are TRBV20-1 and TRBJ2-3. The germline V gene encodes CDR1 DFQATT and CDR2 SNEGSKA (reference sequence). The CDR3 runs 11 residues. CDR3 sequence: CSAHGQLTQYF.

This chain uses TRBV5-1 with TRBJ2-2; TCRdb lists TRBD1, though no DNA is available to test this call. Germline V gene lookup returns CDR1 SGHRS and CDR2 YFSETQ. CDR3 length: 14 residues. The CDR3: CASSPRDRAGELFF.

The rearrangement joins TRBV20-1 to TRBJ1-1; TCRdb selects TRBD1, and the lack of DNA leaves this call unchecked. This CDR3 has 14 residues. The germline V gene has CDR1 DFQATT and CDR2 SNEGSKA (reference sequence). This chain's CDR3 is CNAMTGGTNTEAFF.

The V and J genes are TRBV5-1 and TRBJ2-3. CDR1 SGHRS and CDR2 YFSETQ come from the germline V gene. This CDR3 is built from 13 residues. The CDR3 reads CASSLAESDTQYF.